The source of this T cell receptor (beta chain) is a study of T cell repertoires in cytomegalovirus infection. Findings and caveats of the study: Frequencies of public TCR beta families were cumulated, and this identified carriers of CMV plus the relevant HLA.

Worth noting for this clonotype: Its antigen remains unknown.

V gave up 1 base and J gave up 0 bases; unmatched junction bases: 0. Per the germline V gene, CDR1 is MNHEY and CDR2 is SVGAGI. The CDR3 is made up of 16 amino acids. TCRdb fed the reads into MiXCR, producing one record per CDR3 protein. The table shows some 700,000 distinct CDR3 sequences, with approximately 40% occurring only once. The chain recombines TRBV6-5 with TRBJ2-6; TRBD2 matches at 7 bases. The sequence was collected from a human donor in good health (CMV status not recorded). Some clones in this sample may be carry-over from other donors' samples. The sequenced sample was PBMCs. The CDR3 is CASSYWEGSGANVLTF. The CDR3 region has the DNA TGTGCCAGCAGTTACTGGGAGGGCTCTGGGGCCAACGTCCTGACTTTC.